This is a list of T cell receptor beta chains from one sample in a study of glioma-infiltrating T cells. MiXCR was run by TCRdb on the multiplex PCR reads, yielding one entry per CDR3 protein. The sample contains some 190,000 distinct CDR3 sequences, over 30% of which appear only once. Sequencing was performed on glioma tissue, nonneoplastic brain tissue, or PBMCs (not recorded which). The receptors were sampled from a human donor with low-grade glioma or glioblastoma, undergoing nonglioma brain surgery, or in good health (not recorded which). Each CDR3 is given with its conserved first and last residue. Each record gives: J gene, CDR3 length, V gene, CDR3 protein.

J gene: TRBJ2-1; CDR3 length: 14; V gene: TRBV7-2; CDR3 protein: CASSLGATYNEQFF
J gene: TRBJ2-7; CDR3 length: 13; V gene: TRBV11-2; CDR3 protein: CASSPIRDYEQYF
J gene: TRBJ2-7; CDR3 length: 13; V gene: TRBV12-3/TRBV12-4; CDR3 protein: CASSLNGVYEQYF
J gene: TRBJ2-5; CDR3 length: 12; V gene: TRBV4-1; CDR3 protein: CASSQGGETQYF
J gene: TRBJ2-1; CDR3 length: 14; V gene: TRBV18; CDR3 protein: CASSPLGVVNEQFF
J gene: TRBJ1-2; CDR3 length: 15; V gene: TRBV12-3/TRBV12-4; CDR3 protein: CASSSEFIQGGGYTF
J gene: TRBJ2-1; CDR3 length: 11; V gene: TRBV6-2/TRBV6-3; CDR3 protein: CASSLLGWQFF
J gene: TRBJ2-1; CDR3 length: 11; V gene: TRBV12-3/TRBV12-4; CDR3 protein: CASNYINEQFF
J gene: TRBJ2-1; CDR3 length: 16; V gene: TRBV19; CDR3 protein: CASSRTSGSSYNEQFF
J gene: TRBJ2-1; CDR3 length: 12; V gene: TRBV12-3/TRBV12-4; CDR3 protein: CASSLGLGALFF
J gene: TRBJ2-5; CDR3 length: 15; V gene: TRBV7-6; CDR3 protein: CASSFGRDYQETQYF
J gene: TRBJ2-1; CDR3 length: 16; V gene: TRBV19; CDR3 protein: CASTRGPAGAYNEQFF
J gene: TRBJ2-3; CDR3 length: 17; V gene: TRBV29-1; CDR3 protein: CSVESYSPGLGPDTQYF
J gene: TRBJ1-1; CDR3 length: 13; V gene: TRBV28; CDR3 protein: CVLSTGDDTKAFF
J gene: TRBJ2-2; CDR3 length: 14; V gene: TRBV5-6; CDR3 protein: CASSDTLSTGELFF
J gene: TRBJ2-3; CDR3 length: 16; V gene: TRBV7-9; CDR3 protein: CASSDIAGLSTDTQYF
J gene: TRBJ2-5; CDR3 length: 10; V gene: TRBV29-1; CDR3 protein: CSGLQETQYF
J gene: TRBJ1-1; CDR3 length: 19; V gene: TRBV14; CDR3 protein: CASSQEKGRRNIRNTEAFF
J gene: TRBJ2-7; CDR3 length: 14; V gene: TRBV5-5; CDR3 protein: CASSLQGGDNEQYF
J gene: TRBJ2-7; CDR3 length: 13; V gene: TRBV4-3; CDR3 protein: CASSQTVSYEQYF
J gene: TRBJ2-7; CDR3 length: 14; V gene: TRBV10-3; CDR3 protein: CAIGASGGSYEQYF
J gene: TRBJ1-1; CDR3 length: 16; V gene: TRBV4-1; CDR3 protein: CASSPGGGGLNTEAFF
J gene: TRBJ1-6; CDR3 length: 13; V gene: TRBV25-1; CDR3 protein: CASTPSGNSPLHF
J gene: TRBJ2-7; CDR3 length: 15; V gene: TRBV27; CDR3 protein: CASSLFSRPTYEQYF
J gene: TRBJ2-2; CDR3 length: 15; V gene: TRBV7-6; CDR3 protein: CASSAQGATTGELFF
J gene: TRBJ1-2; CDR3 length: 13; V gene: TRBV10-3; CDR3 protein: CATRGVVNYGYTF
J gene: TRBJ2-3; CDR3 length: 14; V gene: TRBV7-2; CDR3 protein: CASSFGGYSDTQYF
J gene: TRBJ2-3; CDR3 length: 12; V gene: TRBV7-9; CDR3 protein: CASSPGPDTQYF
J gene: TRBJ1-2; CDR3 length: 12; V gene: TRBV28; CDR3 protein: CASSFASYGYTF
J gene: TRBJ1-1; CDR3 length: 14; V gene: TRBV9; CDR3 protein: CASSVVGLDAEAFF
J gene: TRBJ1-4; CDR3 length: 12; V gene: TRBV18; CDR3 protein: CASSIGDGKLFF
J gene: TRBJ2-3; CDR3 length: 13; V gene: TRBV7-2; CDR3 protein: CASSPRRRDTQYF